The entry below describes one TCR beta chain. Time point reported: pre-treatment baseline. Trimming removed 2 bases at V and 2 bases at J, with 13 bases between. There are 15 residues in the CDR3. CDR1 and CDR2 (germline): MNHEY, SMNVEV (reference sequence). This sample is drawn from a study of blood T cell dynamics during melanoma immunotherapy. Only in-frame clones appear in the TCRdb table, and some are missing; sequencing was by immunoSEQ multiplex PCR. The profile shows 13,000 or so clones, just over 90% of them singletons. Sequenced material: effector memory CD8+ T cells from blood, taken from a patient treated with checkpoint blockade. The sequence was obtained from a human donor with melanoma. The chain couples TRBV27 to TRBJ2-7; D perhaps matches TRBD2 (6 bases). The CDR3 is CASSLGGEPPYEQYF. The CDR3 DNA reads TGTGCCAGCAGTTTAGGAGGGGAACCCCCCTACGAGCAGTACTTC.